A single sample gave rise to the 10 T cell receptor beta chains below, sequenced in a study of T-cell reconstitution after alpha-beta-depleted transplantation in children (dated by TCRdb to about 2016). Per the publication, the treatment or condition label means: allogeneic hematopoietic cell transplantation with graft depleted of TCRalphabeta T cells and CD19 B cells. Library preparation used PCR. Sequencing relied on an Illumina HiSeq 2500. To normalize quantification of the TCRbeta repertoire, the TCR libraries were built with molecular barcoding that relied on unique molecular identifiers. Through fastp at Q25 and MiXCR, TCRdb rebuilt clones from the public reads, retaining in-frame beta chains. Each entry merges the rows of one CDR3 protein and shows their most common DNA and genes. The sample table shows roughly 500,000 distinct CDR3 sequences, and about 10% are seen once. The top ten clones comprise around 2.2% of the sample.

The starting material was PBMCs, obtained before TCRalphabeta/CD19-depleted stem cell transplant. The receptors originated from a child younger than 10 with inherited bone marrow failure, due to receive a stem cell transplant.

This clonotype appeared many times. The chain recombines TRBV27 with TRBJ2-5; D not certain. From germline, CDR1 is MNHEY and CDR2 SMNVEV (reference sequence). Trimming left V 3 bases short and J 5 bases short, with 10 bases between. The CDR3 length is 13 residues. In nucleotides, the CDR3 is TGTGCCAGCAGTTTTCGGCTCTGGGAGACCCAGTACTTC. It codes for CASSFRLWETQYF.

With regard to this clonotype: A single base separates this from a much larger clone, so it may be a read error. The CDR3 is CASSIHYEQHF. CDR3 coding DNA: TGTGCCAGCAGCATACACTACGAGCAGCACTTC. V gene TRBV5-6 combines with J gene TRBJ2-7; no reliable D call. This CDR3 spans 11 amino acids. Germline-derived CDR1 and CDR2 are SGHDT and YYEEEE. Using reference TRBV5-6 and TRBJ2-7 for the parts outside the CDR3, the full variable domain is DAGVTQSPTHLIKTRGQQVTLRCSPKSGHDTVSWYQQALGQGPQFIFQYYEEEERQRGNFPDRFSGHQFPNYSSELNVNALLLGDSALYLCASSIHYEQHFGPGTRLTVT.

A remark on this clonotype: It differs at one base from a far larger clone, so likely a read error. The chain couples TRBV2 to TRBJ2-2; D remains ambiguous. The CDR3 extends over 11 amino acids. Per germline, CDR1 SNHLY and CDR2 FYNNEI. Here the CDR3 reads CTSSGTGELFF. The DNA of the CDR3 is TGTACCAGCAGTGGCACCGGGGAGCTGTTTTTT. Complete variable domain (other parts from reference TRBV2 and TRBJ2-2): EPEVTQTPSHQVTQMGQEVILRCVPISNHLYFYWYRQILGQKVEFLVSFYNNEISEKSEIFDDQFSVERPDGSNFTLKIRSTKLEDSAMYFCTSSGTGELFFGEGSRLTVL.

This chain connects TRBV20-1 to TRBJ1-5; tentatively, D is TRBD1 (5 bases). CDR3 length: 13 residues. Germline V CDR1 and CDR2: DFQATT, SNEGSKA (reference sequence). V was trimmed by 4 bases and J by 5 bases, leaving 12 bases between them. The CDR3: CSATTTGDQPQHF. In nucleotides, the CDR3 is TGCAGTGCTACCACCACAGGTGATCAGCCCCAGCATTTT.

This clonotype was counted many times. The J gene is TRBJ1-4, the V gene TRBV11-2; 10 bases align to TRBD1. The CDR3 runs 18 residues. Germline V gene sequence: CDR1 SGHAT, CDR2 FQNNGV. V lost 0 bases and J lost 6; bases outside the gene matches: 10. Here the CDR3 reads CASSLDRSLGTGDEKLFF. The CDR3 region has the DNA TGTGCCAGCAGCTTAGATCGGAGCCTTGGGACAGGGGATGAAAAACTGTTTTTT.

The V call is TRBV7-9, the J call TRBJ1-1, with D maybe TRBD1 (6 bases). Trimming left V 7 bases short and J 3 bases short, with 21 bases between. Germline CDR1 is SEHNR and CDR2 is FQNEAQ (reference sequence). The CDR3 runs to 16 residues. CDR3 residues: CASTLGWGGRDTEAFF. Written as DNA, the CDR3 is TGTGCCAGCACCCTAGGGTGGGGGGGCCGGGACACTGAAGCTTTCTTT.

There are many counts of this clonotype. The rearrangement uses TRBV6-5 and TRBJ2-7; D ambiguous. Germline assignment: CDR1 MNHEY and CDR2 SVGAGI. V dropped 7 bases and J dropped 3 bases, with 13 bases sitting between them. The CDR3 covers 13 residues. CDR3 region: CASTTDFGYEQYF. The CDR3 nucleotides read TGTGCCAGCACAACCGACTTTGGCTACGAGCAGTACTTC.

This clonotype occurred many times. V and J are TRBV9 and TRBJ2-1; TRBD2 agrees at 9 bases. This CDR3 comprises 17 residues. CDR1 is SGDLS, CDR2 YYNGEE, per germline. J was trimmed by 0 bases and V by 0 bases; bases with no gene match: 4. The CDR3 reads CASSVGLAESSYNEQFF. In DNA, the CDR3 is TGTGCCAGCAGCGTAGGACTAGCGGAAAGCTCCTACAATGAGCAGTTCTTC.

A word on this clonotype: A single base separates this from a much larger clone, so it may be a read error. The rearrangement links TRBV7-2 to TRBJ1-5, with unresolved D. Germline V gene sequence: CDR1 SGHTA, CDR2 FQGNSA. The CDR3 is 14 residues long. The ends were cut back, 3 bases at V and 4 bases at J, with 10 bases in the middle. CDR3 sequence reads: CASSLSGVNQPQHF. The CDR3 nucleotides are TGTGCCAGCAGCTTGTCGGGAGTGAATCAGCCCCAGCATTTT.

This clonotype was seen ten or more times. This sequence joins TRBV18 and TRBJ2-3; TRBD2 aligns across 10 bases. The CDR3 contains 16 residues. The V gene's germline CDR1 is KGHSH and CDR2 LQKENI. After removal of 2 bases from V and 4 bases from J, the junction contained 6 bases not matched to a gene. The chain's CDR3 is CASSPYSSGSSDTQYF. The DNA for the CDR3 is TGTGCCAGCTCACCATATTCTAGCGGGAGTTCAGATACGCAGTATTTT.